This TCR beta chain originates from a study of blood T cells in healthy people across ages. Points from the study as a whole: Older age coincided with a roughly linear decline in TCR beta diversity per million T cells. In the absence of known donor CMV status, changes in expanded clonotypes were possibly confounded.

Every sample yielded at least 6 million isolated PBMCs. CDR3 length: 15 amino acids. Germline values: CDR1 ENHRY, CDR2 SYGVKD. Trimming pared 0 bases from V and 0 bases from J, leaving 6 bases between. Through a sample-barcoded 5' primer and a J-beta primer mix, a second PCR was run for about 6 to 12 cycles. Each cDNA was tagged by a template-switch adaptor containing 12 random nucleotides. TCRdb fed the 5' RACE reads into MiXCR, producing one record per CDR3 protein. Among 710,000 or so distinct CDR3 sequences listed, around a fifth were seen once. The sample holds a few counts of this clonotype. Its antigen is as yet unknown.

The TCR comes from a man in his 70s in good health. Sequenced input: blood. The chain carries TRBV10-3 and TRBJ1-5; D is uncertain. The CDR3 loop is CAISESWVSNQPQHF. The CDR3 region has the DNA TGTGCCATCAGTGAGTCGTGGGTTAGCAATCAGCCCCAGCATTTT.